A single sample gave rise to the 4 T cell receptor beta chains below, sequenced in a study of cytomegalovirus exposure and HLA in healthy donors. The PCR was carried out with 60 Vbeta primers and 13 Jbeta primers. The repertoire was sequenced with immunoSEQ multiplex PCR; TCRdb's copy has only in-frame clones and lacks some. This sample's clone table lists fewer than 85,000 clones. Sequencing was carried out using PBMCs. The receptors derive from a man in his fifties or sixties in good health and CMV-seropositive.

The chain joins TRBV6-1 to TRBJ2-5, with no clear D. The end of the DNA is better explained by TRBJ2-7, so the J call may be wrong. Per germline, CDR1 MNHNS and CDR2 SASEGT. This CDR3 spans 12 amino acids. CDR3 region: CASTRGIYEQYF. The CDR3 coding sequence is TGTGCCAGCACGAGAGGAATCTACGAGCAGTACTTC.

The rearrangement links TRBV25-1 to TRBJ2-1; no reliable D call. Trimming pared 4 bases from V and 13 bases from J, leaving 14 bases between. The germline gives CDR1 MGHDK, CDR2 SYGVNS. The CDR3 covers 12 residues. In DNA, the CDR3 is TGTGCCAGCAGTGGCGTCTCATCCGTCCAGTTCTTC. It yields the protein CASSGVSSVQFF.

V usage is TRBV2 and J usage is TRBJ2-3; D is possibly TRBD2 (5 bases). CDR1 and CDR2 from the germline V gene are SNHLY and FYNNEI. The CDR3 is 13 residues long. V lost 5 bases to trimming and J lost 4 bases, with 10 bases between them. The DNA for the CDR3 is TGTGCCAGCAGTTTCGGACTGTCAGATACGCAGTATTTT. Its translation: CASSFGLSDTQYF.

The chain links TRBV9 to TRBJ1-3; D remains ambiguous. The germline V gene encodes CDR1 SGDLS and CDR2 YYNGEE. V was pared by 4 bases and J by 4 bases, with 6 bases between. This CDR3 is 12 amino acids long. The CDR3 sequence is CASSTSGNTIYF. DNA for the CDR3: TGTGCCAGCAGCACTTCAGGAAACACCATATATTTT. The variable domain in full, completed from reference TRBV9 and TRBJ1-3, reads DSGVTQTPKHLITATGQRVTLRCSPRSGDLSVYWYQQSLDQGLQFLIQYYNGEERAKGNILERFSAQQFPDLHSELNLSSLELGDSALYFCASSTSGNTIYFGEGSWLTVV.